This T cell receptor (beta chain) was captured in a study of preoperative IRX-2 immunotherapy in early breast cancer. CDR1 and CDR2 from the germline V gene are WSHSY and SAAADI. The CDR3 has 14 amino acids. The V end was cut by 8 bases, the J end by 0 bases, with 11 bases between. Treatment meaning: preoperative locoregional IRX-2 cytokine immunotherapy. Patients received preoperative, locoregional IRX-2 cytokine immunotherapy in a phase Ib study. Profiled with immunoSEQ multiplex PCR; TCRdb holds only in-frame clones, not every one. The table has tens of thousands of clones, about 83% seen once. The specimen comprised lymph node tissue, sampled before IRX-2 immunotherapy. The J gene is TRBJ1-5, the V gene TRBV10-2, with D possibly matching TRBD1 (6 bases). The source is a human donor with breast cancer. The CDR3 loop is CASQRQDSNQPQHF. CDR3 DNA: TGCGCCAGCCAAAGACAGGATAGCAATCAGCCCCAGCATTTT.